This T cell receptor beta chain was sequenced during a study of T cells in Graves' hyperthyroidism and ophthalmopathy. Across the whole study: Peripheral blood was collected at initial diagnosis, before any treatment.

RNA transcripts gave rise to amplified TCR beta CDR3 regions. The study used the HTBI primer set for a first-round RT-PCR of the TCR CDR3. TCRdb re-derived calls from the multiplex PCR reads in MiXCR, one entry per CDR3 protein. The sample comprises about 260,000 distinct CDR3 sequences, around 20% of which are singletons, and roughly 60% rests with the top ten. This clonotype was counted only a few times. Its target is unknown. Per germline, CDR1 WSHSY and CDR2 SAAADI. This CDR3 has 12 amino acids. V shed 8 bases and J shed 2 bases, with 10 bases lying between them. Study-level findings and limits: For ophthalmopathy, model prediction preceded onset by a median roughly 6.5 months. The majority of expanded thyroid clonotypes above 0.001 also appeared in blood.

Disease duration was under 3 months in the ophthalmopathy patients, who also had a Clinical Activity Score of at least 3 and a NOSPECS grade of at least 4. Sequenced sample: blood. The clonotype originates from a man aged 25-45 years with Graves' ophthalmopathy. The chain has TRBV10-2 and TRBJ2-7; possibly TRBD2 for D (6 bases). Here the CDR3 reads CASRDFPYEQYF. The CDR3 region has the DNA TGCGCCAGCCGGGACTTTCCCTACGAGCAGTACTTC.